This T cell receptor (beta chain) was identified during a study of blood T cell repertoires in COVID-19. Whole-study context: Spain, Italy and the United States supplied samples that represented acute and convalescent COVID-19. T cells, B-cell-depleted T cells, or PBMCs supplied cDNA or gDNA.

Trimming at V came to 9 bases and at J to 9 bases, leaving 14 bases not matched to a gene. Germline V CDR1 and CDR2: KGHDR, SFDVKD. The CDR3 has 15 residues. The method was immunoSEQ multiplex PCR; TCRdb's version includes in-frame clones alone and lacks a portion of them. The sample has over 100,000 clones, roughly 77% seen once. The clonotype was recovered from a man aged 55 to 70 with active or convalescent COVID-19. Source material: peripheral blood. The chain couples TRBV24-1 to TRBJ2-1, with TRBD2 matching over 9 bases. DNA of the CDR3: TGTGCCACCGGGGCTAGCGGGGACTTAAGTATTGAGCAGTTCTTC. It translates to CATGASGDLSIEQFF.